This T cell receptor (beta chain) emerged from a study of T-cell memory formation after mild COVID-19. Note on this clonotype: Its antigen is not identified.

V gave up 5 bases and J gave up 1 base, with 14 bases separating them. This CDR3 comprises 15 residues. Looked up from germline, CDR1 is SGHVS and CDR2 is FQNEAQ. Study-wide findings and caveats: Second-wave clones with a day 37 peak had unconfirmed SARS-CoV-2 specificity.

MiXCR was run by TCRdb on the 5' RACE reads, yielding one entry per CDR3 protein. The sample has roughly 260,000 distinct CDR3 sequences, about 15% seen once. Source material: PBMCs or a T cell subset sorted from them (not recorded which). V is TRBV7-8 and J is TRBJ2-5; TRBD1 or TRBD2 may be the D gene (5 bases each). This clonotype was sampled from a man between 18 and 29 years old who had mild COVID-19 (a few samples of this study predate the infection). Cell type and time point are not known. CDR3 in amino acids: CASSQGFGVQETQYF. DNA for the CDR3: TGTGCCAGCAGCCAGGGCTTCGGGGTCCAAGAGACCCAGTACTTC.